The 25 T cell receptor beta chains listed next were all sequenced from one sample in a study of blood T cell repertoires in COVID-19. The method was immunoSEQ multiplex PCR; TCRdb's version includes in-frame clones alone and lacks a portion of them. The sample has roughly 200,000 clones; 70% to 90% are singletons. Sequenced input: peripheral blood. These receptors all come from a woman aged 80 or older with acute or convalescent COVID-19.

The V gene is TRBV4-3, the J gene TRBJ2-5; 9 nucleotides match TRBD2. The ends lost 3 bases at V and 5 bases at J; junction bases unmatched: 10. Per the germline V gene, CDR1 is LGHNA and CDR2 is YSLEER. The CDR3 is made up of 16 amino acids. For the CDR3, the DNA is TGCGCCAGCAGCCAGGATAGCGGGAGCGGGATCGAGACCCAGTACTTC. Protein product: CASSQDSGSGIETQYF.

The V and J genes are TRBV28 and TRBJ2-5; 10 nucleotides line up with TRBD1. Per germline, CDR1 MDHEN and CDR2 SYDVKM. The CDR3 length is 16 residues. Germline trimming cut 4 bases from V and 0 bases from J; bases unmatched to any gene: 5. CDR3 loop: CASSSFGTGDQETQYF. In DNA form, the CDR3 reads TGTGCCAGCAGTTCCTTCGGGACAGGGGACCAAGAGACCCAGTACTTC.

Here the CDR3 reads CARSFLESSNQPQHF. The DNA of the CDR3 is TGTGCCAGAAGCTTTCTTGAGTCTAGCAATCAGCCCCAGCATTTT. The chain links TRBV5-3 to TRBJ1-5; D is unresolved. TRBV5-3 is labeled an ORF, and its function is uncertain. This CDR3 is built from 15 residues. V was clipped by 2 bases and J by 0 bases, with 9 bases between them.

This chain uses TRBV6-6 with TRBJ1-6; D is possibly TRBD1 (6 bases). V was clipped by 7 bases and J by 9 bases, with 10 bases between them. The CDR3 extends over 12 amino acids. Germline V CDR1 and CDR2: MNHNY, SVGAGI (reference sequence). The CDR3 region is CASTRGFSPLHF. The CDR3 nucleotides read TGTGCCAGCACTAGGGGGTTTTCACCCCTCCACTTT.

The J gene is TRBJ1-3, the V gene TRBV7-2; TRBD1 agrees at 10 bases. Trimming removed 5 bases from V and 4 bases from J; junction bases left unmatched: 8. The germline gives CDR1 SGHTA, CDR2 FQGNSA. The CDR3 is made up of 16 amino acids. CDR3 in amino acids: CASSIRQGAGGNTIYF. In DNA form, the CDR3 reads TGTGCCAGCAGCATACGACAGGGGGCGGGAGGAAACACCATATATTTT.

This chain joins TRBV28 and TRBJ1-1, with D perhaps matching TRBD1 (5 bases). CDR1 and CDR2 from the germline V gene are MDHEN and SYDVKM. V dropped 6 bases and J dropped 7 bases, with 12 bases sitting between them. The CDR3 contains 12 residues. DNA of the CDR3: TGTGCCAGCAGCCAGGGATACCTTGAAGCTTTCTTT. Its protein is CASSQGYLEAFF.

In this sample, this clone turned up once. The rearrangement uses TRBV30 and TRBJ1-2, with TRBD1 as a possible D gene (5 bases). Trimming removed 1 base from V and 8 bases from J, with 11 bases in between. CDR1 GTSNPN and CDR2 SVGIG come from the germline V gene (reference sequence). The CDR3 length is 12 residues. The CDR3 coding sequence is TGTGCCTGGAGTGGCAGGGTGGGAGGCTACACCTTC. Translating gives CAWSGRVGGYTF.

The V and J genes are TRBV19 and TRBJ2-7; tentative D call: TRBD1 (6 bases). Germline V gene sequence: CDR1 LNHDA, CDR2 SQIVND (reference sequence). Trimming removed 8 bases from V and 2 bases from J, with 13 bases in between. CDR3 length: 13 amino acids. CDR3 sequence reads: CASCWDKPYEQYF. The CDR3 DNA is TGTGCCAGTTGCTGGGACAAGCCCTACGAGCAGTACTTC.

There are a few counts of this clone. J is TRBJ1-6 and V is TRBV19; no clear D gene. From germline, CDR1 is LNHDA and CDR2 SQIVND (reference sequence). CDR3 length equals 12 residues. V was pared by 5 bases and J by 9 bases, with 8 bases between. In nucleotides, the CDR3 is TGTGCCAGTAGTCCCCGGGGTTCACCCCTCCACTTT. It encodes CASSPRGSPLHF.

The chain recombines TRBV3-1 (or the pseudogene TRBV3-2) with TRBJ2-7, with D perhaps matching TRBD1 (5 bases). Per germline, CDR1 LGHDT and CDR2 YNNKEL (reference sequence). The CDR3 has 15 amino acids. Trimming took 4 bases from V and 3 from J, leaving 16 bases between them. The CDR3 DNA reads TGTGCCAGCAGCCTTGGACACGCCCGATTCTACGAGCAGTACTTC. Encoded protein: CASSLGHARFYEQYF.

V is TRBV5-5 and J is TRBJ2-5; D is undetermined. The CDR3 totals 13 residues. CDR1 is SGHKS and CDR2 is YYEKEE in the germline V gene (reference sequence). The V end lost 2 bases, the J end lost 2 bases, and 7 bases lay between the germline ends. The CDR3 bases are TGTGCCAGCAGCTTTCTCACTCAAGAGACCCAGTACTTC. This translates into CASSFLTQETQYF.

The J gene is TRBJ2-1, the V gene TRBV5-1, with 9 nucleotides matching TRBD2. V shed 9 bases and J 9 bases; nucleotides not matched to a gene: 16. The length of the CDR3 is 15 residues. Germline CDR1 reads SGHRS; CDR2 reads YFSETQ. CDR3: CATGDFSGSVGEQFF. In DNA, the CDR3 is TGCGCCACCGGCGACTTTAGCGGGAGCGTCGGTGAGCAGTTCTTC.

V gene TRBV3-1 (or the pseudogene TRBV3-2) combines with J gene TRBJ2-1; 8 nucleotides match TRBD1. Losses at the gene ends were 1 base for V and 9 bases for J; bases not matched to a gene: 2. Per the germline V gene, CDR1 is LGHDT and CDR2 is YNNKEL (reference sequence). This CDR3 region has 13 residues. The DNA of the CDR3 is TGTGCCAGCAGCCAAGGACAGGGGATTGAGCAGTTCTTC. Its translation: CASSQGQGIEQFF.

CDR3 DNA: TGTGCCAGCAGTTACTCGTTTCGTTCTAATGAGCAGTTCTTC. This sequence encodes CASSYSFRSNEQFF. The gene calls are TRBV6-6 and TRBJ2-1; D remains unclear. There are 14 residues in the CDR3. Trimming left V 0 bases short and J 7 bases short, with 10 bases between. Germline CDR1 and CDR2: MNHNY and SVGAGI (reference sequence).

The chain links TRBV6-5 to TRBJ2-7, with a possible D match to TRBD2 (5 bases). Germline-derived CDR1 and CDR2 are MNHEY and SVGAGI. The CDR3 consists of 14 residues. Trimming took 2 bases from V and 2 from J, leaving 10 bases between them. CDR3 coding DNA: TGTGCCAGCAGTTACCGGGATACTGCCTACGAGCAGTACTTC. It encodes CASSYRDTAYEQYF.

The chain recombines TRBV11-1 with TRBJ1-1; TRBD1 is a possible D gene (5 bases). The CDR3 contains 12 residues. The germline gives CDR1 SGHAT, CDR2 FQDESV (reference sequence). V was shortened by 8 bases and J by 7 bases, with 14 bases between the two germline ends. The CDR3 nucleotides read TGTGCCAGCCGTAGAGACAGATTTGAAGCTTTCTTT. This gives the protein CASRRDRFEAFF.

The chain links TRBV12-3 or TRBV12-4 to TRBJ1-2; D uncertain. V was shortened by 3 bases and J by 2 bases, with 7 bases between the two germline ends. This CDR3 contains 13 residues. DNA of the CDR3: TGTGCCAGCAGTTTGAGGGCAAACTATGGCTACACCTTC. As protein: CASSLRANYGYTF.

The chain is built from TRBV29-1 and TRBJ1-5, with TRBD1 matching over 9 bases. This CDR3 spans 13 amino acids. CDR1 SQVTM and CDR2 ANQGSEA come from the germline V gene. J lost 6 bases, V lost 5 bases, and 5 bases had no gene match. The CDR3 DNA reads TGCAGCGTTTTAGGGGGACAGGGTCAGCCCCAGCATTTT. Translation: CSVLGGQGQPQHF.

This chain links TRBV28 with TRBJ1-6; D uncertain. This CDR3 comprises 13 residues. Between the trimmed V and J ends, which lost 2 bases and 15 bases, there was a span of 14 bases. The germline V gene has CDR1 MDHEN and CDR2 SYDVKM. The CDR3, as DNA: TGTGCCAGCAGTTTAGGCCTCTTTGCGGACCTCCACTTT. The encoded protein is CASSLGLFADLHF.

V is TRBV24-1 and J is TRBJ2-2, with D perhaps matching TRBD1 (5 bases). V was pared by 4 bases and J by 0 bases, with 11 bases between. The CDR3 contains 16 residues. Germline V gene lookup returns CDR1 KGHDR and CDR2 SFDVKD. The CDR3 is CATSDPGQANTGELFF. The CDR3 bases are TGTGCCACCAGTGACCCAGGGCAGGCGAACACCGGGGAGCTGTTTTTT.

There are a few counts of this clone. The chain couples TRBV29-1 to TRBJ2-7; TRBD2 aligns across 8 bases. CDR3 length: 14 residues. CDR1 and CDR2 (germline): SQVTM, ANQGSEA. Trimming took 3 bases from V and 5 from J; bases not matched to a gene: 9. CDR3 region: CSVDLPGGGNEQYF. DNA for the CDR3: TGCAGCGTTGATCTCCCGGGAGGGGGTAACGAGCAGTACTTC.

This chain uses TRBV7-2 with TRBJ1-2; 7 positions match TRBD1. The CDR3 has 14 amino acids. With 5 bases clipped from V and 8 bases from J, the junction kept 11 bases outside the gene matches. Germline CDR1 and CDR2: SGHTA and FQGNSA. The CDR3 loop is CASSANRGLGGYTF. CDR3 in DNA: TGTGCCAGCAGCGCAAACAGGGGCCTTGGAGGCTACACCTTC. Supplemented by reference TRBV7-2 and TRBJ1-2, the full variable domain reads GAGVSQSPSNKVTEKGKDVELRCDPISGHTALYWYRQSLGQGLEFLIYFQGNSAPDKSGLPSDRFSAERTGGSVSTLTIQRTQQEDSAVYLCASSANRGLGGYTFGSGTRLTVV.

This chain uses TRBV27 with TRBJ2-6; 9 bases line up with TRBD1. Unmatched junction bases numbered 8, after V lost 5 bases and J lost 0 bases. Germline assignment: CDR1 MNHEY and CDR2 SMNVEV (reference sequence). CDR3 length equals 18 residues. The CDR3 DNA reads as TGTGCCAGCAGTCCTGGACAGGGGACCAACTCTGGGGCCAACGTCCTGACTTTC. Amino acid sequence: CASSPGQGTNSGANVLTF.

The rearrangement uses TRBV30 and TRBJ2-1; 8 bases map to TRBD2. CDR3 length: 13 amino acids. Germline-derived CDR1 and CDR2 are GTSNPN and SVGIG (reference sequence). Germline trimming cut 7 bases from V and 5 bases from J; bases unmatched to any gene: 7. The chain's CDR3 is CASKRENHNEQFF. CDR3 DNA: TGTGCCTCCAAGCGGGAGAATCACAATGAGCAGTTCTTC.

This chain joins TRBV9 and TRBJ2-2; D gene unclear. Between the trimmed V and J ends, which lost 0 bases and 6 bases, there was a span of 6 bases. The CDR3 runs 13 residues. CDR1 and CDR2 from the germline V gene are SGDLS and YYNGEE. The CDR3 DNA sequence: TGTGCCAGCAGCGTAGACGGTCCCGGGGAGCTGTTTTTT. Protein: CASSVDGPGELFF.